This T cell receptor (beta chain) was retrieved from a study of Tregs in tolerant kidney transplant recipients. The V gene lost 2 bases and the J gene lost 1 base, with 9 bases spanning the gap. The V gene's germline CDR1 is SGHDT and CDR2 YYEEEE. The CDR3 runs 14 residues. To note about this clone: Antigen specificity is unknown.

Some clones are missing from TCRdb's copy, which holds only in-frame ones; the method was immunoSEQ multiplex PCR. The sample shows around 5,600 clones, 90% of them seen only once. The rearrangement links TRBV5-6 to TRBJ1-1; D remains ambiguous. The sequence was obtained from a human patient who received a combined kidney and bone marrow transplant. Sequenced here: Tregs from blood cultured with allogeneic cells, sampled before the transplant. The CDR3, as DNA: TGTGCCAGCAGCTTCGGGCCACCGAACACTGAAGCTTTCTTT. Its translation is CASSFGPPNTEAFF.